These T cell receptor beta chains were read from a single sample in a study of cytomegalovirus exposure and HLA in healthy donors. TCRdb's copy holds only in-frame clones and misses some; the assay was immunoSEQ multiplex PCR. This table lists 100,000 to 150,000 clones. The sequenced material came from PBMCs. The receptor set was obtained from a man aged 18-30 years in good health and CMV-seronegative. CDR3s include the opening cysteine and the closing phenylalanine or tryptophan. The D gene is left open where the match is weak.

>TRBJ2-4|TRBV9|NA
CASTPGEHHKNIQYF
TGTGCCAGCACCCCGGGGGAACATCACAAAAACATTCAGTACTTC
>TRBJ2-7|TRBV28|TRBD1
CASSLPGTGDHEQYF
TGTGCCAGCAGTTTACCGGGGACAGGGGATCACGAGCAGTACTTC
>TRBJ2-7|TRBV27|NA
CASSSLGLLYEQYF
TGTGCCAGCAGTTCTCTGGGACTCCTCTACGAGCAGTACTTC
>TRBJ2-7|TRBV19|NA
CASSKFGQGAHYEQYF
TGTGCCAGTAGTAAATTTGGGCAAGGGGCGCACTACGAGCAGTACTTC
>TRBJ1-2|TRBV7-2|TRBD1
CASSGRRTGANYGYTF
TGTGCCAGCAGCGGCCGCCGGACAGGAGCTAACTATGGCTACACCTTC
>TRBJ1-4|TRBV11-3|NA
CASSTRTGRDAEKLFF
TGTGCCAGCAGCACGAGAACGGGGAGAGATGCTGAAAAACTGTTTTTT
>TRBJ2-5|TRBV6-6|TRBD1
CASSPGQGALGTQYF
TGTGCCAGCAGTCCAGGACAGGGGGCCCTCGGGACCCAGTACTTC
>TRBJ1-1|TRBV11-3|NA
CASSLGGPNTEAFF
TGTGCCAGCAGCCTCGGGGGGCCGAACACTGAAGCTTTCTTT
>TRBJ2-3|TRBV10-3|NA
CAISVEASNQPQYF
TGTGCCATCAGTGTTGAGGCCAGCAATCAGCCCCAGTATTTT
>TRBJ2-5|TRBV28|NA
CASSSLEGRAIETQYF
TGTGCCAGCAGTTCCCTAGAGGGTCGGGCGATTGAGACCCAGTACTTC
>TRBJ2-7|TRBV5-1|TRBD1
CASSLPRTGEYEQYF
TGCGCCAGCAGCTTGCCCCGGACAGGAGAATACGAGCAGTACTTC
>TRBJ2-3|TRBV6-6|TRBD2
CASSLISGAKDTQYF
TGTGCCAGCAGTCTGATTAGCGGGGCAAAAGATACGCAGTATTTT
>TRBJ2-7|TRBV14|NA
CASSQDTSGVSSEQYF
TGTGCCAGCAGCCAAGATACTTCAGGGGTCTCCAGCGAGCAGTACTTC
>TRBJ2-5|TRBV7-9|NA
CASSLSTGNQETQYF
TGTGCCAGCAGCTTAAGCACGGGGAATCAAGAGACCCAGTACTTC
>TRBJ2-3|TRBV19|TRBD1
CASSGRQGEWADTQYF
TGTGCCAGTAGTGGAAGACAGGGGGAGTGGGCAGATACGCAGTATTTT
>TRBJ1-6|TRBV27|NA
CASSLSPDSSSPLHF
TGTGCCAGCAGTTTAAGCCCGGACTCAAGCTCACCCCTCCACTTT
>TRBJ2-6|TRBV28|TRBD1
CASSLGDRAGANVLTF
TGTGCCAGCAGTTTAGGGGACAGGGCTGGGGCCAACGTCCTGACTTTC
>TRBJ2-3|TRBV19|TRBD2
CASSGPSGIRTDTQYF
TGTGCCAGTAGTGGACCTAGCGGGATCCGCACAGATACGCAGTATTTT
>TRBJ1-4|TRBV5-5|NA
CASSAWTASNEKLFF
TGTGCCAGCAGCGCCTGGACAGCCAGTAATGAAAAACTGTTTTTT
>TRBJ2-3|TRBV7-2|TRBD2
CASSSGGGFRTDTQYF
TGTGCCAGCAGCTCCGGGGGGGGCTTCCGCACAGATACGCAGTATTTT
>TRBJ2-2|TRBV6-5|TRBD1
CASSRQGVGRELFF
TGTGCCAGCAGTAGACAGGGAGTCGGGCGGGAGCTGTTTTTT
>TRBJ2-7|TRBV6-1|TRBD1
CASSLDRDYEQYF
TGTGCCAGCTCATTGGACAGGGACTACGAGCAGTACTTC
>TRBJ2-7|TRBV7-3|NA
CASSLTAGAEQYF
TGTGCCAGCAGCTTAACCGCAGGGGCCGAGCAGTACTTC
>TRBJ2-7|TRBV25-1|TRBD2
CASSEQVASGAYEQYF
TGTGCCAGCAGTGAGCAGGTAGCTAGCGGGGCCTACGAGCAGTACTTC
>TRBJ1-6|TRBV5-6|TRBD1
CASRRQGVLNSPLHF
TGTGCCAGCCGTAGGCAGGGGGTATTGAATTCACCCCTCCACTTT
>TRBJ2-7|TRBV7-2|NA
CASSLVTGYEQYF
TGTGCCAGCAGCTTAGTAACCGGTTACGAGCAGTACTTC
>TRBJ2-2|TRBV7-6|NA
CASSVGPGTGELFF
TGTGCCAGCAGCGTCGGACCAGGGACCGGGGAGCTGTTTTTT
>TRBJ1-2|TRBV10-3|NA
CAISEDRSDGSYTF
TGTGCCATCAGTGAAGACAGATCGGACGGAAGCTACACCTTC
>TRBJ1-5|TRBV23-1|TRBD1
CARPGQGLLGNQPQHF
TGCGCCAGACCGGGACAGGGTTTATTAGGCAATCAGCCCCAGCATTTT
>TRBJ1-1|TRBV4-1|TRBD1
CASSQLTGAEAFF
TGCGCCAGCAGCCAGTTGACAGGGGCTGAAGCTTTCTTT
>TRBJ1-3|TRBV6-1|NA
CASTPLVDSGNTIYF
TGTGCCAGCACTCCCCTGGTAGACTCTGGAAACACCATATATTTT
>TRBJ1-1|TRBV11-2|NA
CASRQGLTEAFF
TGTGCCAGCAGGCAGGGGTTAACTGAAGCTTTCTTT
>TRBJ2-3|TRBV5-1|NA
CASSLAVSTDTQYF
TGCGCCAGCAGTCTAGCAGTAAGCACAGATACGCAGTATTTT
>TRBJ2-7|TRBV28|NA
CASTRLSYEQYF
TGTGCCAGCACTCGACTTTCTTACGAGCAGTACTTC
>TRBJ2-3|TRBV27|NA
CASSSGDDTDTQYF
TGTGCCAGCAGTTCGGGGGACGACACAGATACGCAGTATTTT
>TRBJ1-5|TRBV5-6|TRBD1
CASSRTGNDQPQHF
TGTGCCAGCAGCAGGACAGGGAATGATCAGCCCCAGCATTTT
>TRBJ2-7|TRBV29-1|TRBD1
CSARQGSYEQYF
TGCAGCGCCCGACAGGGGAGTTACGAGCAGTACTTC
>TRBJ2-7|TRBV5-6|NA
CASSPRGFDEQYF
TGTGCCAGCAGCCCCCGGGGGTTCGACGAGCAGTACTTC
>TRBJ2-6|TRBV7-3|NA
CASSLTTSAGANVLTF
TGTGCCAGCAGCTTAACCACGAGTGCTGGGGCCAACGTCCTGACTTTC
>TRBJ2-5|TRBV13|NA
CASSPTLEETQYF
TGTGCCAGCAGCCCCACCCTAGAAGAGACCCAGTACTTC
>TRBJ2-7|TRBV5-4|TRBD2
CASSRTSGSYEQYF
TGTGCCAGCAGCCGGACTAGCGGCTCCTACGAGCAGTACTTC
>TRBJ1-1|TRBV28|NA
CALQAGSKAFF
TGTGCCCTCCAAGCGGGGTCCAAAGCTTTCTTT
>TRBJ1-2|TRBV7-9|NA
CASSSSTWGVYGYTF
TGTGCCAGCAGCTCATCGACATGGGGCGTCTATGGCTACACCTTC
>TRBJ1-3|TRBV28|NA
CASSLGQGNTIYF
TGTGCCAGCAGTTTAGGTCAGGGGAACACCATATATTTT
>TRBJ1-1|TRBV19|NA
CASRAPGQNTEAFF
TGTGCCAGTAGGGCCCCGGGTCAGAACACTGAAGCTTTCTTT
>TRBJ2-7|TRBV2|TRBD1
CASRGGTGKYEQYF
TGTGCCAGCAGGGGGGGGACAGGGAAATACGAGCAGTACTTC
>TRBJ2-7|TRBV5-4|TRBD1
CASSHRTGDHEQYF
TGTGCCAGCAGCCATCGGACAGGGGACCACGAGCAGTACTTC
>TRBJ2-5|TRBV6-6|TRBD1
CASRPGGVETQYF
TGTGCCAGCAGGCCAGGGGGCGTAGAGACCCAGTACTTC
>TRBJ2-5|TRBV6-5|TRBD1
CASSYGQGRGETQYF
TGTGCCAGCAGTTACGGACAGGGAAGGGGAGAGACCCAGTACTTC
>TRBJ2-2|TRBV4-3|TRBD2
CASSFKGLAGGPHTGELFF
TGCGCCAGCAGCTTTAAGGGACTAGCGGGAGGGCCCCACACCGGGGAGCTGTTTTTT
>TRBJ1-5|TRBV30|NA
CAWSGTLSNQPQHF
TGTGCCTGGAGTGGGACTCTCAGCAATCAGCCCCAGCATTTT
>TRBJ1-1|TRBV19|TRBD1
CASSITGAGNTEAFF
TGTGCCAGTAGTATTACAGGGGCAGGGAACACTGAAGCTTTCTTT
>TRBJ1-2|TRBV5-1|NA
CASRYDRNGGYTF
TGCGCCAGCAGATATGACAGAAATGGTGGCTACACCTTC